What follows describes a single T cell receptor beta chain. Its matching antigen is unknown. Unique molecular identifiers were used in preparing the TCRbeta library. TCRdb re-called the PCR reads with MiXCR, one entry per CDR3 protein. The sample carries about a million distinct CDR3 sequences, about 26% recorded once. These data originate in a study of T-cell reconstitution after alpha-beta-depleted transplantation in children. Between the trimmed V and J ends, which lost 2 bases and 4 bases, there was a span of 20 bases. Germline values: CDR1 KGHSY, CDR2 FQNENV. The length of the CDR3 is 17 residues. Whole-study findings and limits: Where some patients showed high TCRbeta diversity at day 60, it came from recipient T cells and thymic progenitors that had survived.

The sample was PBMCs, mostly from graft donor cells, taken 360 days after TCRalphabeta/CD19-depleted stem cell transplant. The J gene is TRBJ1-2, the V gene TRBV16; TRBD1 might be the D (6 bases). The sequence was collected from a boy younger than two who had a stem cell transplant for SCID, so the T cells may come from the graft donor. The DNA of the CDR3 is TGTGCCAGCAGCCAACGCGCCTCGTCAGACAGGAGCTATGGCTACACCTTC. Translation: CASSQRASSDRSYGYTF. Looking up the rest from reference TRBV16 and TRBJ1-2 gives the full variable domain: GEEVAQTPKHLVRGEGQKAKLYCAPIKGHSYVFWYQQVLKNEFKFLISFQNENVFDETGMPKERFSAKCLPNSPCSLEIQATKLEDSAVYFCASSQRASSDRSYGYTFGSGTRLTVV.